This entry concerns a single T cell receptor beta chain. The data are from a study of blood T cell repertoires in COVID-19. Study information: Acute-phase and convalescent COVID-19 samples originated in the United States, Italy and Spain. Sources were T cells, B-cell-depleted T cells, or PBMCs; the material itself was cDNA or gDNA.

Original analysis: Quantification of nucleated cells was approximated via reference gene primer amplification. Clones were read by immunoSEQ multiplex PCR, and TCRdb kept only the in-frame ones, dropping some. V and J calls and clone size are copied from that table; D and trimming were computed from the DNA. The repertoire holds about 60,000 clones, with around 80% as singletons. In germline, CDR1 is MNHNS, CDR2 SASEGT. The CDR3 loop spans 13 amino acids. V lost 2 bases and J 2 bases, leaving 6 bases between the germline ends. The chain couples TRBV6-1 to TRBJ1-1; D is ambiguous. Sequencing was performed on peripheral blood. The receptor was isolated from a man aged 55 to 70 with acute or convalescent COVID-19. The CDR3 loop reads CASSESTNTEAFF. The DNA of the CDR3 is TGTGCCAGCAGTGAAAGTACAAACACTGAAGCTTTCTTT.